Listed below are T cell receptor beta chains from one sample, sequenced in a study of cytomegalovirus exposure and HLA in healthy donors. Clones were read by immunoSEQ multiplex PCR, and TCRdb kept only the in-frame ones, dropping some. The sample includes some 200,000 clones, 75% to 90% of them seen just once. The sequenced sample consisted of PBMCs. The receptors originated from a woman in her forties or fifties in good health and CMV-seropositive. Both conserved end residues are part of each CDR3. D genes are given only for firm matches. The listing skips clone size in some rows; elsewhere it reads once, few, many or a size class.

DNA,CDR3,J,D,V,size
TGTGCCAGCAGCGCGGTAGGGGGAATCCTAAATTCACCCCTCCACTTT,CASSAVGGILNSPLHF,TRBJ1-6,NA,TRBV5-6,NA
TGTGCCAGCAGTTCGCGACACAGGGTAGAGGAGAACAATCAGCCCCAGCATTTT,CASSSRHRVEENNQPQHF,TRBJ1-5,NA,TRBV27,NA
TGTGCCAGCAGCCAGGGTGGGGCAGAGAGCTACACCTTC,CASSQGGAESYTF,TRBJ1-2,NA,TRBV7-6,NA
TGTGCCAGCAGTTCCCACCGGCCGGAGAATTCCGAGCAGTACTTC,CASSSHRPENSEQYF,TRBJ2-7,NA,TRBV6-5,NA
TGTGCCAGCAGCCCAGCGACAGGGAATTCCTACGAGCAGTACTTC,CASSPATGNSYEQYF,TRBJ2-7,TRBD1,TRBV27,NA
TGTGCCAGCAGTCTGGACAGTCACTCCTACGAGCAGTACTTC,CASSLDSHSYEQYF,TRBJ2-7,NA,TRBV27,NA
TGTGCCAGCAGCCGGACTAGCGGGGGGGCCCTCGGCGAGACCCAGTACTTC,CASSRTSGGALGETQYF,TRBJ2-5,TRBD2,TRBV28,NA
TGTGCCAGCAGCGCTACAGGGGGCTACGAGCAGTACTTC,CASSATGGYEQYF,TRBJ2-7,TRBD1,TRBV11-2,NA
TGTGCCAGCAGCTTAGAGGGGCGGCGGGGTGAGCAGTTCTTC,CASSLEGRRGEQFF,TRBJ2-1,NA,TRBV11-2,NA
TGCGCCAGCCTACTGACTAGCGGGGCCCACAATGAGCAGTTCTTC,CASLLTSGAHNEQFF,TRBJ2-1,TRBD2,TRBV5-1,NA
TGCGCCAGCAGCTTGGCTGACTTCTATGGCTACACCTTC,CASSLADFYGYTF,TRBJ1-2,NA,TRBV5-1,once
TGTGCCAGCAGCCTCTTTGGCGGGGGGACCACAGATACGCAGTATTTT,CASSLFGGGTTDTQYF,TRBJ2-3,TRBD2,TRBV28,NA
TGCAGCGTTGAGGGACCGGGACTAGTTACCGGGGAGCTGTTTTTT,CSVEGPGLVTGELFF,TRBJ2-2,TRBD2,TRBV29-1,NA
TGCGCCAGCAGCTTTAATGAAGCGACAGCAAGCTCCTACGAGCAGTACTTC,CASSFNEATASSYEQYF,TRBJ2-7,NA,TRBV5-1,few
TGTGCCAGCAGTTCCGGGACAGGTACCGACGAGCAGTACTTC,CASSSGTGTDEQYF,TRBJ2-7,TRBD1,TRBV28,NA
TGTGCCAGCAGTTCCCCAGGGTTGAACACTGAAGCTTTCTTT,CASSSPGLNTEAFF,TRBJ1-1,NA,TRBV6-5,few
TGTGCCAGCAGCTTATCCCCCTACGTCAACTACAATGAGCAGTTCTTC,CASSLSPYVNYNEQFF,TRBJ2-1,NA,TRBV7-9,NA
TGTGCCAGTAGTACCTCTCCGGGACAGGGTGCTGGCTACACCTTC,CASSTSPGQGAGYTF,TRBJ1-2,TRBD1,TRBV19,NA
TGTGCCAGCAGTGTTCGGACTAGCGGGTACACAGATACGCAGTATTTT,CASSVRTSGYTDTQYF,TRBJ2-3,TRBD2,TRBV2,NA
TGTGCCAGTAGTAACAGGGTTTCCACAGATACGCAGTATTTT,CASSNRVSTDTQYF,TRBJ2-3,NA,TRBV19,NA
TGTGCCAGCAGCACCCGGACAGGGAGGGATGGCTACACCTTC,CASSTRTGRDGYTF,TRBJ1-2,TRBD1,TRBV7-9,NA
TGCGCCAGCAGCCAAGAGAGCTCCTATAATTCACCCCTCCACTTT,CASSQESSYNSPLHF,TRBJ1-6,NA,TRBV4-1,NA
TGTGCCAGTAGCGGAACAAGACTAGCGGGGCACAATGAGCAGTTCTTC,CASSGTRLAGHNEQFF,TRBJ2-1,TRBD2,TRBV19,NA
TGTGCCAGCAGGCGGACTAGCGGGGCCTACGAGCAGTACTTC,CASRRTSGAYEQYF,TRBJ2-7,TRBD2,TRBV6-1,NA
TGTGCCAGCAGCTTAGGCCTAGCGGGGGGGCCTGAGCAGTTCTTC,CASSLGLAGGPEQFF,TRBJ2-1,TRBD2,TRBV7-2,NA
TGTGCCAGCTCACCAACAGGCCCCACAGATACGCAGTATTTT,CASSPTGPTDTQYF,TRBJ2-3,NA,TRBV18,NA
TGTGCCAGCAAACGGGACAGGGCCTACGAGCAGTACTTC,CASKRDRAYEQYF,TRBJ2-7,TRBD1,TRBV2,NA
TGTGCCAGCAGTTTAACGACAGGGGGCACAGATACGCAGTATTTT,CASSLTTGGTDTQYF,TRBJ2-3,TRBD1,TRBV28,NA
TGTGCCATCAGTGCCGGACTTTCCTACAATGAGCAGTTCTTC,CAISAGLSYNEQFF,TRBJ2-1,NA,TRBV10-3,NA
TGCGCCAGCAGCTACGCCGGGACAGGGGATTCACCCCTCCACTTT,CASSYAGTGDSPLHF,TRBJ1-6,TRBD1,TRBV5-1,NA
TGTGCCAGCACCATGCTAGCACCCATCGGATCCTACAATGAGCAGTTCTTC,CASTMLAPIGSYNEQFF,TRBJ2-1,NA,TRBV11-2,NA
TGTGCCAGCAGTAGGGGGCAGGGGAACACTGAAGCTTTCTTT,CASSRGQGNTEAFF,TRBJ1-1,TRBD1,TRBV6-5,NA
TGTGCCAGCAGTGAGACTAGCGGGAGGGGTACGCAGTATTTT,CASSETSGRGTQYF,TRBJ2-3,TRBD2,TRBV6-1,NA
TGTGCCAGCAGCGTAGGTCCTAGCTCCTACGAGCAGTACTTC,CASSVGPSSYEQYF,TRBJ2-7,NA,TRBV9,NA
TGCGCCAGCAGCGACGACAGTCTAGGGTACAATGAGCAGTTCTTC,CASSDDSLGYNEQFF,TRBJ2-1,NA,TRBV5-1,NA
TGCGCCAGCAACCCGGACAGGGGATCGTACGAGCAGTACTTC,CASNPDRGSYEQYF,TRBJ2-7,TRBD1,TRBV5-1,NA
TGTGCCAGCAGCTTGTCCGGGGAGCTCTACGAGCAGTACTTC,CASSLSGELYEQYF,TRBJ2-7,NA,TRBV7-2,NA
TGTGCCAGCAGTTTTCATTCTAAAGAGACCCAGTACTTC,CASSFHSKETQYF,TRBJ2-5,NA,TRBV28,NA
TGTTCCAGCAGCTTAGCCGTGGCAGGGGACACAGATACGCAGTATTTT,CSSSLAVAGDTDTQYF,TRBJ2-3,NA,TRBV7-9,NA
TGTGCCAGTAGGGATAGCGGGATTCAAGAGACCCAGTACTTC,CASRDSGIQETQYF,TRBJ2-5,TRBD2,TRBV19,NA
TGTGCCAGCAGTTACCTTAGACTAGCGGGAACAGATACGCAGTATTTT,CASSYLRLAGTDTQYF,TRBJ2-3,TRBD2,TRBV6-5,NA
TGCAGCGTTGCGGGACTAGCGGGATTTCGCGGCACAGATACGCAGTATTTT,CSVAGLAGFRGTDTQYF,TRBJ2-3,TRBD2,TRBV29-1,NA
TGTGCCAGCAGTGTGACAGGGGGCCCTGGCGCTGAAGCTTTCTTT,CASSVTGGPGAEAFF,TRBJ1-1,TRBD1,TRBV25-1,NA
TGTGCCAGCAGCTTAGGGGACAGGGCGGCTGAAAAACTGTTTTTT,CASSLGDRAAEKLFF,TRBJ1-4,TRBD1,TRBV7-9,once
TGCAGCGTTGAAGTCAACACAGATACGCAGTATTTT,CSVEVNTDTQYF,TRBJ2-3,NA,TRBV29-1,NA
TGTGCCAGCAGCTTGGGGCGGAGCTCCTACAATGAGCAGTTCTTC,CASSLGRSSYNEQFF,TRBJ2-1,NA,TRBV5-4,NA
TGTGCCAGTCAAACAGGGCATTCTGGAAACACCATATATTTT,CASQTGHSGNTIYF,TRBJ1-3,NA,TRBV19,NA
TGTGCCAGCTCACCACTCCAGGGAACTAATGAAAAACTGTTTTTT,CASSPLQGTNEKLFF,TRBJ1-4,NA,TRBV18,NA
TGCGCCAGCAGATTCACAGGGGGAGATGAAAAACTGTTTTTT,CASRFTGGDEKLFF,TRBJ1-4,TRBD1,TRBV5-1,NA
TGTGTCAGAAGCTCGACTAGCGGTTTGAGGAGGGAGACCCAGTACTTC,CVRSSTSGLRRETQYF,TRBJ2-5,NA,TRBV7-5,NA
TGTGCCAGCTCTGGAGGGGTTGCAACTAATGAAAAACTGTTTTTT,CASSGGVATNEKLFF,TRBJ1-4,NA,TRBV6-5,few
TGTGCCAGCAGCGCCCGCGCGGGGACGGAGACCCAGTACTTC,CASSARAGTETQYF,TRBJ2-5,NA,TRBV5-4,NA
TGCGCCAGCAGCCCCGGACTAGCGGGGGCCCTTAGGACCCAGTACTTC,CASSPGLAGALRTQYF,TRBJ2-5,TRBD2,TRBV4-3,NA